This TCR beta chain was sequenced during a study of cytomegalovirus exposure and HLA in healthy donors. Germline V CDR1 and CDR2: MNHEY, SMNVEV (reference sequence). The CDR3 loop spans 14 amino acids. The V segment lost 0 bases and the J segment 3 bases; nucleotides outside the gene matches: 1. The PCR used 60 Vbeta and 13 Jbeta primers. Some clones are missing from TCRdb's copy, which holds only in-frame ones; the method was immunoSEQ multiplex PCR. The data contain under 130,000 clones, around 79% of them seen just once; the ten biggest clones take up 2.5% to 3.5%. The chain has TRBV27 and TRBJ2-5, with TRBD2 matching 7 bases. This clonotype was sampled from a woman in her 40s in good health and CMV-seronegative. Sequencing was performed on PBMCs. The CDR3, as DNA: TGTGCCAGCAGTTTATCGGCGGGAGAAGAGACCCAGTACTTC. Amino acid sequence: CASSLSAGEETQYF.